The clone carrying this T cell receptor beta chain was seen a handful of times. What it binds is not known. With iRepertoire HTBI primers and Arm-PCR of CDR3 regions, TCR beta libraries were built. Each CDR3 protein gets one entry after TCRdb re-called the multiplex PCR reads with MiXCR. This sample has more than 450,000 distinct CDR3 sequences, with 15% to 20% found just once. The entry originates in a study of regulatory T cells in long-lasting Graves disease. Study-wide points: Persistent Graves' patients showed reduced TCR diversity versus newly diagnosed patients.

The V and J ends lost 4 bases and 9 bases, in that order; junction bases with no gene match: 5. CDR1 is SGHTA and CDR2 is FQGNSA in the germline V gene. The CDR3 has 13 residues. The time point is: newly diagnosed GD, antithyroid drugs for less than 3 months. The TCR library was made from RNA that had been extracted from PBMCs in TRIzol. A further study also used this sample, focusing on T cells in Graves' hyperthyroidism and ophthalmopathy. This second study says: TCR CDR3 regions were first amplified by RT-PCR with HTBI primers.

This clonotype was sampled from a man aged 35 to 55 with Graves disease. This specimen was peripheral blood mononuclear cells (PBMCs), taken at new diagnosis, from a patient treated with antithyroid drugs. The chain links TRBV7-2 to TRBJ2-4, with 8 bases matching TRBD1. DNA for the CDR3: TGTGCCAGCAGCTCAGACAGGGGCGCCATTCAGTACTTC. Protein sequence: CASSSDRGAIQYF.